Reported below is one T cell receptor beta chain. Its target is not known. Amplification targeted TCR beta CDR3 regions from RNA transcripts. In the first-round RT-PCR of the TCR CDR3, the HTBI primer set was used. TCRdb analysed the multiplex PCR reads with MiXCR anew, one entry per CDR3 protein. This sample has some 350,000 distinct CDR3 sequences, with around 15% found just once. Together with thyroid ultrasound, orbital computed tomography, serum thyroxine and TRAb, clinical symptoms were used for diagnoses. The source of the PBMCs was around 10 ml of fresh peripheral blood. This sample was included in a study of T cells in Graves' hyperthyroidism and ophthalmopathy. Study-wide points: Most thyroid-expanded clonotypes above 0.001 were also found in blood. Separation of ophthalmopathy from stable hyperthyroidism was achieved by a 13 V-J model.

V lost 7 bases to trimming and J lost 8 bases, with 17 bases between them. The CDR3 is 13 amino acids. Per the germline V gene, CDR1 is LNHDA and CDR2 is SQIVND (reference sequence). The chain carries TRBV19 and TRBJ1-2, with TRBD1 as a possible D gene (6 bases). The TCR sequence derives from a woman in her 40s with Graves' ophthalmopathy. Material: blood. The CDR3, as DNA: TGTGCCAGTACCAGGACAGAAGCTTCGGGCTACACCTTC. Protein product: CASTRTEASGYTF.